These T cell receptor beta chains were read from a single sample in a study of glioma-infiltrating T cells. TCRdb reprocessed the multiplex PCR reads via MiXCR and lists one record per CDR3 protein. The repertoire holds more than 350,000 distinct CDR3 sequences, with around 45% as singletons. Sequencing was performed on glioma tissue, nonneoplastic brain tissue, or PBMCs (not recorded which). All receptors derive from a human donor with low-grade glioma or glioblastoma, undergoing nonglioma brain surgery, or in good health (not recorded which). The CDR3 runs from the conserved cysteine through the conserved F or W. Each record gives: V gene, D gene, clone size, J gene, CDR3 DNA, CDR3 protein. The D gene is left open where the match is weak. Clone sizes are given selectively: once, few, many, or a class where the clone is expanded.

TRBV28,-,-,TRBJ1-5,TGTGCCAGCAGTCCCCCGACCTATCAGCCCCAGCATTTT,CASSPPTYQPQHF
TRBV5-4,TRBD2,-,TRBJ2-3,TGTGCCAGCAGCTCAGGCGTGGCGGGAGATACAGATACGCAGTATTTT,CASSSGVAGDTDTQYF
TRBV6-2/TRBV6-3,-,few,TRBJ1-2,TGTGCCAGCAGGAGGGGACGGCTATATGGCTACACCTTC,CASRRGRLYGYTF
TRBV6-2/TRBV6-3,TRBD2,-,TRBJ2-1,TGTGCCACCCAGGGGATTCGAGCGGGAGTGAATCTCTACAATGAGCAGTTCTTT,CATQGIRAGVNLYNEQFF
TRBV20-1,TRBD2,-,TRBJ2-2,TGCAGTGCTAGCCGACTAGCGGGAGGTGACACCGGGGAGCTGTTTTTT,CSASRLAGGDTGELFF
TRBV4-2,-,-,TRBJ2-7,TGTGCCAGCAGCTCCTACTCAGGCTCCTACGAGCAGTACTTC,CASSSYSGSYEQYF
TRBV7-2,-,-,TRBJ2-1,TGTGCCAGCAGCTCAGGTGTGGCTCCTGGTAATGAGCAGTTCTTC,CASSSGVAPGNEQFF
TRBV6-5,-,-,TRBJ2-5,TGTGCCAGCAGCCAAGATCTGGTAGCGGCCGACCAAGAGACCCAGTACTTC,CASSQDLVAADQETQYF
TRBV20-1,-,once,TRBJ2-1,TGCAGTGCTAGAGCCTTCGAGACTAGTACAATTGAGCAGTTCTTC,CSARAFETSTIEQFF
TRBV4-2,TRBD2,-,TRBJ2-5,TGTGCCAGCAGCCAGGGACTAGCGGGAGCAGAGACCCGGTACTTC,CASSQGLAGAETRYF
TRBV5-1,TRBD2,-,TRBJ2-1,TGCGCCAGCAGCTTGTACCTAGCGGGAGGGCCTGTGGGTGGCTCCTACAATGAGCAGTTCTTC,CASSLYLAGGPVGGSYNEQFF
TRBV5-1,TRBD2,-,TRBJ2-7,TGCGCCAGCAGGTTAGCGGGAGACTACTCCTACGAGCAGTACTTC,CASRLAGDYSYEQYF
TRBV2,-,-,TRBJ2-2,TGTGCCAGCGGGGCCCCTACCACCGGGGAGCTGTTTTTT,CASGAPTTGELFF
TRBV27,-,-,TRBJ2-7,TGTGTTAGCAGTTTATTAGGCTCCTACGAGCAGTACTTC,CVSSLLGSYEQYF
TRBV20-1,-,few,TRBJ2-7,TGCAGTGCCCGCGAGAACGAATACGAGCAGTACTTC,CSARENEYEQYF
TRBV6-1,-,many,TRBJ2-2,TGTGCCAGCAAGCCGAGGGGCTCGAACACCGGGGAGCTGTTTTTT,CASKPRGSNTGELFF
TRBV25-1,-,many,TRBJ1-2,TGTGCCAGCAGAACGGGAGCCTATGGCTACACCTTC,CASRTGAYGYTF